The 10 T cell receptor beta chains below come from one sample, sequenced in a study of CXCR3-negative and CXCR3-positive naive CD8 T cells. cDNA libraries for TRB were generated by 5' RACE incorporating UMI labels. After re-calling the 5' RACE reads, TCRdb lists one entry per CDR3 protein, DNA absent. The data include some 64,000 distinct CDR3 sequences; the top ten clones carry approximately 0.8%. For these receptors, no antigen is known. Study-level points and caveats: The TRB CDR3s that CXCR3-positive naive cells carried were more hydrophobic than those of CXCR3-negative naive cells.

The sequencing sample was made of naive CXCR3+ CD8+ T cells from blood. Regarding subset: CD45RO-CCR7+CD27+CD95- naive CD8+ T cells expressing CXCR3 (TNR3+). All receptors come from a human donor in good health. Some clones in this sample may be carry-over from other donors' samples.

This chain joins TRBV15 and TRBJ2-3; TCRdb's D call of TRBD1 is untestable without DNA. The CDR3 sequence is 13 residues long. Per the germline V gene, CDR1 is LNHNV and CDR2 is YYDKDF (reference sequence). The chain's CDR3 is CATRMITGNTQYF.

J is TRBJ2-3 and V is TRBV7-6; the D call of TRBD2 rests on TCRdb alone, since no DNA is present to check it. CDR1 is SGHVS and CDR2 is FNYEAQ in the germline V gene. The CDR3 runs to 17 residues. CDR3 sequence reads: CASSPQGGRAHTDTQYF.

The CDR3 sequence is CASSTGQIIQETQYF. V gene TRBV7-9 combines with J gene TRBJ2-5; TCRdb's D gene call, TRBD1, goes unchecked for lack of DNA. This CDR3 is 15 amino acids long. Germline lookup yields CDR1 SEHNR and CDR2 FQNEAQ (reference sequence).

The chain recombines TRBV20-1 with TRBJ1-2; TCRdb returns TRBD1, unconfirmable since there is no DNA. The CDR3 has 14 residues. The germline V gene has CDR1 DFQATT and CDR2 SNEGSKA (reference sequence). The CDR3 loop reads CSARDTQGIYGYTF.

The chain uses TRBV6-6 and TRBJ2-4. The length of the CDR3 is 12 residues. The V gene's germline CDR1 is MNHNY and CDR2 SVGAGI (reference sequence). CDR3: CASSGAKNIQYF.

V usage is TRBV7-9 and J usage is TRBJ2-7; the D call of TRBD1 rests on TCRdb alone, since no DNA is present to check it. The CDR3 is 15 amino acids. CDR1 is SEHNR, CDR2 FQNEAQ, per germline (reference sequence). CDR3 loop: CASSPRTGSVYEQYF.

The chain links TRBV20-1 to TRBJ2-7; TCRdb outputs TRBD1, but without DNA this stays unchecked. In germline, CDR1 is DFQATT, CDR2 SNEGSKA (reference sequence). The CDR3 has 11 amino acids. Here the CDR3 reads CSAVDSYEQYF.

V usage is TRBV28 and J usage is TRBJ1-1. There are 13 residues in the CDR3. CDR1 and CDR2 from the germline V gene are MDHEN and SYDVKM. The CDR3: CASSLYGNTEAFF.

The chain employs TRBV3-1 and TRBJ1-2. Germline V gives CDR1 LGHDT, CDR2 YNNKEL (reference sequence). The CDR3 contains 16 residues. CDR3 amino acids: CASSQDIDRMDGGYTF.

The J gene is TRBJ2-2, the V gene TRBV7-3. The germline gives CDR1 SGHTA, CDR2 FQGTGA. The CDR3 consists of 13 residues. CDR3 protein: CASSSPNAGELFF.